The clone carrying this T cell receptor beta chain has a single count. The target antigen is unknown. The junction does not match germline at one end; this may be a read error. The data originate from a study of T cell responses to AZD1222 COVID-19 vaccine. Study-wide context: Pooling covered second doses at about 4 or about 12 weeks.

Whole-study findings and limits: Repertoire sampling was restricted to post-peak T cell response timepoints. Nearly half of spike-specific TCRs reportedly go after variant regions that carry no mutations. Among those given AZD1222, only five to seven were seropositive at baseline.

In germline, CDR1 is SSHAT, CDR2 FNYEAQ (reference sequence). This CDR3 spans 16 amino acids. Method: immunoSEQ multiplex PCR; TCRdb's copy keeps in-frame clones and lacks some. The table records tens of thousands of clones, approximately 81% of them present only once. The chain employs TRBV7-7 and TRBJ2-2; 8 bases are a match to TRBD1. The sample here was peripheral blood, taken on day 0 of AZD1222 vaccination. The receptor comes from an adult in good health. CDR3: CASSSDRGLGTGELFF. As DNA, the CDR3 is TGTGCTAGCAGCTCCGACAGGGGCTTGGGTACCGGGGAGCTGTTTTTT.